This T cell receptor beta chain was identified during a study of glioma-infiltrating T cells after dendritic cell vaccination. Study as a whole: Between about 2002 and 2013, patients got autologous tumor lysate-pulsed dendritic cell vaccines.

The CDR3 is 17 residues long. Trimming stripped 1 base from V and 1 base from J, with 15 bases between. Germline CDR1 reads KGHSH; CDR2 reads LQKENI. Using immunoSEQ multiplex PCR, the repertoire was profiled, and TCRdb retains in-frame clones only, with some absent. The sample lists tens of thousands of clones; over 75% were seen once. No glioblastoma patient carried an isocitrate dehydrogenase mutation. The sample consisted of blood, taken before dendritic cell vaccination. The gene calls are TRBV18 and TRBJ2-3, with a weak D call TRBD2 (5 bases). The receptor was derived from a human donor with glioblastoma. CDR3 in amino acids: CASSPLALRAGTDTQYF. The CDR3 DNA is TGTGCCAGCTCACCACTAGCGCTCCGAGCGGGCACAGATACGCAGTATTTT.